One and the same sample provided the 17 T cell receptor beta chains below, sequenced in a study of blood T cell repertoires in COVID-19. Some clones are missing from TCRdb's copy, which holds only in-frame ones; the method was immunoSEQ multiplex PCR. The sample lists about 150,000 clones; approximately 86% were seen once. The source material was peripheral blood. The receptor set was obtained from a woman aged 60-75 years with active or convalescent COVID-19.

The gene calls are TRBV5-1 and TRBJ2-5, with a possible D match to TRBD2 (6 bases). Germline V lookup: CDR1 SGHRS, CDR2 YFSETQ. With 6 bases removed from V and 3 bases from J, the gap between germline ends came to 15 bases. The CDR3 loop spans 14 amino acids. Written as DNA, the CDR3 is TGCGCCAGCAAGGGACTTAGTTGGGAAGAGACCCAGTACTTC. Its protein product is CASKGLSWEETQYF.

The chain is built from TRBV7-9 and TRBJ2-7; the match to TRBD1 covers 9 bases. Germline lookup yields CDR1 SEHNR and CDR2 FQNEAQ (reference sequence). The V segment lost 6 bases and the J segment 5 bases; nucleotides outside the gene matches: 11. CDR3 size: 15 residues. The CDR3 bases are TGTGCCAGCAGTCACGCCCGGACAGGGGTGAACGAGCAGTACTTC. Protein product: CASSHARTGVNEQYF. Filled out from reference TRBV7-9 and TRBJ2-7, the complete variable domain reads DTGVSQNPRHKITKRGQNVTFRCDPISEHNRLYWYRQTLGQGPEFLTYFQNEAQLEKSRLLSDRFSAERPKGSFSTLEIQRTEQGDSAMYLCASSHARTGVNEQYFGPGTRLTVT.

This chain links TRBV11-2 with TRBJ2-5; TRBD1 is a possible D gene (5 bases). This CDR3 is built from 16 residues. Germline CDR1 SGHAT, CDR2 FQNNGV. Deletions cut 0 bases from V and 4 bases from J, with 15 bases between. In nucleotides, the CDR3 is TGTGCCAGCAGCTTAGATCGGCAGGGTATCGGAGAGACCCAGTACTTC. This codes for CASSLDRQGIGETQYF.

The rearrangement joins TRBV29-1 to TRBJ2-7; TRBD1 agrees at 7 bases. After removal of 6 bases from V and 5 bases from J, the junction contained 7 bases not matched to a gene. In germline, CDR1 is SQVTM, CDR2 ANQGSEA. The CDR3 consists of 12 residues. The CDR3 nucleotides are TGCAGCGTCGTTAAAGACAGGGACGAGCAGTACTTC. This sequence encodes CSVVKDRDEQYF.

The chain links TRBV6-4 to TRBJ2-3, with a possible D match to TRBD1 (6 bases). Germline assignment: CDR1 MRHNA and CDR2 SNTAGT. This CDR3 has 17 amino acids. Trimming cost V 0 bases and J 3 bases, with 16 bases left between them. CDR3 bases: TGTGCCAGCAGTGACTCGGTGGGGGCCAAGGGGACAGATACGCAGTATTTT. Translated, it gives CASSDSVGAKGTDTQYF.

The V and J genes are TRBV9 and TRBJ1-2, with D unclear. The CDR3 consists of 17 residues. Germline V gene lookup returns CDR1 SGDLS and CDR2 YYNGEE. Trimming stripped 4 bases from V and 4 bases from J, with 23 bases between. CDR3 loop: CASSPERMAREGYGYTF. The CDR3 DNA is TGTGCCAGCAGCCCTGAGAGGATGGCCCGGGAGGGCTATGGCTACACCTTC.

A word on this clone: This sample includes further DNA sequences coding for the same CDR3. This chain connects TRBV6-4 to TRBJ2-1, with TRBD2 matching 12 bases. The CDR3 spans 15 residues. J gave up 5 bases and V 2 bases, and 1 base lay outside the gene matches. The germline V gene has CDR1 MRHNA and CDR2 SNTAGT. DNA of the CDR3: TGTGCCAGCAGTGACCTAGCGGGGGGGGACAATGAGCAGTTCTTC. It encodes CASSDLAGGDNEQFF.

V gene TRBV7-9 combines with J gene TRBJ2-5; D may be TRBD1 (6 bases). Germline CDR1 is SEHNR and CDR2 is FQNEAQ (reference sequence). This CDR3 is 17 amino acids long. V lost 6 bases and J lost 5, with 25 bases in between. In nucleotides, the CDR3 is TGTGCCAGCAGATATAGAGGGGCGGCAGGGGAACGGGAGACCCAGTACTTC. As protein: CASRYRGAAGERETQYF.

The rearrangement links TRBV7-8 to TRBJ2-5; 11 nucleotides agree with TRBD2. CDR1 SGHVS and CDR2 FQNEAQ come from the germline V gene. The CDR3 length is 16 residues. With V trimmed by 7 bases and J by 1 base, 8 bases remained unmatched. Written as DNA, the CDR3 is TGTGCCAGCAACCCCGCTAGCGGGGGGCCCCAAGAGACCCAGTACTTC. This translates into CASNPASGGPQETQYF.

The chain employs TRBV10-3 and TRBJ1-1; no definite D call. Germline CDR1 reads ENHRY; CDR2 reads SYGVKD. The CDR3 length is 15 residues. Trimming removed 7 bases from V and 2 bases from J, with 17 bases in between. For the CDR3, the DNA is TGTGCCATCACCAAGTCCGGGTCCCTAAACACTGAAGCTTTCTTT. Translated: CAITKSGSLNTEAFF.

This rearrangement joins TRBV7-9 to TRBJ1-1; D unresolved. Per germline, CDR1 SEHNR and CDR2 FQNEAQ (reference sequence). Trimming pared 0 bases from V and 8 bases from J, leaving 4 bases between. The CDR3 has 11 residues. This chain's CDR3 is CASSLAVEAFF. In nucleotides, the CDR3 is TGTGCCAGCAGCTTAGCCGTAGAAGCTTTCTTT.

The V and J genes are TRBV6-2 or TRBV6-3 and TRBJ2-1; 7 bases map to TRBD1. The V and J ends lost 5 bases and 4 bases, in that order; junction bases with no gene match: 5. The CDR3 spans 14 residues. The V gene's germline CDR1 is MNHEY and CDR2 SVGEGT. The CDR3 bases are TGTGCCAGCAGTCCCCAGACAGGGTACAATGAGCAGTTCTTC. Translated, it gives CASSPQTGYNEQFF.

This chain connects TRBV2 to TRBJ1-2, with TRBD1 matching over 7 bases. V shed 2 bases, J shed 8 bases, and the junction held 11 bases outside the gene matches. This CDR3 comprises 15 residues. Germline values: CDR1 SNHLY, CDR2 FYNNEI. The CDR3 loop is CASSETAGGSEGYTF. The CDR3 nucleotides are TGTGCCAGCAGTGAAACGGCAGGGGGAAGTGAAGGCTACACCTTC.

The chain uses TRBV18 and TRBJ1-1, with D possibly matching TRBD1 (6 bases). Germline V gene sequence: CDR1 KGHSH, CDR2 LQKENI. Trimming pared 3 bases from V and 0 bases from J, leaving 17 bases between. This CDR3 has 17 residues. CDR3 sequence: CASSPLGGGLVNTEAFF. The DNA for the CDR3 is TGTGCCAGCTCACCCCTGGGAGGGGGGTTGGTGAACACTGAAGCTTTCTTT.

This rearrangement joins TRBV5-8 to TRBJ2-3, with 11 nucleotides matching TRBD2. This CDR3 is 15 amino acids long. CDR1 and CDR2 (germline): SGHTS, YDEGEE. V was pared by 3 bases and J by 2 bases, with 2 bases of the junction left unmatched. The CDR3 sequence is CASSSSGGPTDTQYF. CDR3 bases: TGTGCCAGCAGCTCTAGCGGGGGGCCCACAGATACGCAGTATTTT.

This rearrangement joins TRBV19 to TRBJ1-6, with 10 bases fitting TRBD1. This CDR3 region has 18 residues. Trimming removed 4 bases from V and 6 bases from J; junction bases left unmatched: 12. CDR1 is LNHDA, CDR2 SQIVND, per germline (reference sequence). CDR3 loop: CASSTTAGTGASNSPLHF. CDR3 nucleotides: TGTGCCAGTAGTACGACCGCCGGGACAGGGGCTAGTAATTCACCCCTCCACTTT.

The V gene is TRBV5-8, the J gene TRBJ2-3, with 7 bases aligning to TRBD1. The CDR3 loop spans 14 amino acids. Germline CDR1 and CDR2: SGHTS and YDEGEE. V was pared by 4 bases and J by 2 bases, with 4 bases of the junction left unmatched. The CDR3 nucleotides read TGTGCCAGCAGCGGGGGACAGAACACAGATACGCAGTATTTT. Protein product: CASSGGQNTDTQYF. Using reference TRBV5-8 and TRBJ2-3 for the parts outside the CDR3, the full variable domain is EAGVTQSPTHLIKTRGQQATLRCSPISGHTSVYWYQQALGLGLQFLLWYDEGEERNRGNFPPRFSGRQFPNYSSELNVNALELEDSALYLCASSGGQNTDTQYFGPGTRLTVL.